This is a list of T cell receptor beta chains from one sample in a study of shared clonotypes between healthy human individuals. Repertoires were generated with immunoSEQ multiplex PCR, while TCRdb's copy carries only in-frame clones and drops some. Of about 1,900,000 clones listed, about 95% were seen once; the top ten hold more than 0.95%. Sequencing input: naive CD8+ T cells sorted from blood. The source of these receptors is a man aged 18 to 35 in good health. CDR3s include the opening cysteine and the closing phenylalanine or tryptophan. Fields, in order: V gene, J gene, CDR3 protein.

V: TRBV7-9
J: TRBJ1-5
CDR3: CASSLDQTGPKPQHF

V: TRBV27
J: TRBJ2-5
CDR3: CASGTDMSETQYF

V: TRBV6-6
J: TRBJ2-7
CDR3: CATLQGSAYEQYF

V: TRBV4-2
J: TRBJ2-5
CDR3: CASSQERTDSSLGQTQYF

V: TRBV4-3
J: TRBJ2-7
CDR3: CASSQDVGVYEQYF

V: TRBV4-3
J: TRBJ2-1
CDR3: CASSQDPGSNEQFF

V: TRBV18
J: TRBJ2-1
CDR3: CASSGGNEQFF

V: TRBV19
J: TRBJ2-3
CDR3: CASGPITDTQYF

V: TRBV12-5
J: TRBJ2-1
CDR3: CASGLGLAGHYNEQFF

V: TRBV5-4
J: TRBJ2-2
CDR3: CASSPRDSNTGELFF

V: TRBV27
J: TRBJ1-5
CDR3: CASSSWTGSNQPQHF

V: TRBV29-1
J: TRBJ2-7
CDR3: CSAVDNRYEQYF

V: TRBV4-3
J: TRBJ2-7
CDR3: CASSQYRDTNYEQYF

V: TRBV6-6
J: TRBJ1-6
CDR3: CASEGTPGSPLHF

V: TRBV10-2
J: TRBJ2-1
CDR3: CASILTGARDSQNNEQFF

V: TRBV7-8
J: TRBJ2-5
CDR3: CASSPPRGLDQETQYF

V: TRBV5-1
J: TRBJ1-1
CDR3: CASTSDRGHTEAFF

V: TRBV5-4
J: TRBJ2-1
CDR3: CASSLGSALYNEQFF